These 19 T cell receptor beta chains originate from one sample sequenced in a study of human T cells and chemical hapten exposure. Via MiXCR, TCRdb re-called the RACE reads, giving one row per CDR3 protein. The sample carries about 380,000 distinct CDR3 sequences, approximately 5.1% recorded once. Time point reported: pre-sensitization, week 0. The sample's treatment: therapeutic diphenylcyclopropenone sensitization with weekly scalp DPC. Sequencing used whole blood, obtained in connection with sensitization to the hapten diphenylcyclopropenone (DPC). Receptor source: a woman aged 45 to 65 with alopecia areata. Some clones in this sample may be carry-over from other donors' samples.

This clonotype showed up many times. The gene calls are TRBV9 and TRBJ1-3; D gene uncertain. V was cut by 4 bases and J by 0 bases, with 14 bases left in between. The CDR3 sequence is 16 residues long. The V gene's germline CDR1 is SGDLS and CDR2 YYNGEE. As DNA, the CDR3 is TGTGCCAGCAGCCCCCGCAGCGCTAGCTCTGGAAACACCATATATTTT. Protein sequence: CASSPRSASSGNTIYF.

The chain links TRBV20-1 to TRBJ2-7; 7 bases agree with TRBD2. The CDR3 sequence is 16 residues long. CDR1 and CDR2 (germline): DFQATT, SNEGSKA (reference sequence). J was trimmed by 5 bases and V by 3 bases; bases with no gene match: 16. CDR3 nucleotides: TGCAGTGCTAGCCCACCTGTGGCGGGAGTAGTAAACGAGCAGTACTTC. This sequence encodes CSASPPVAGVVNEQYF.

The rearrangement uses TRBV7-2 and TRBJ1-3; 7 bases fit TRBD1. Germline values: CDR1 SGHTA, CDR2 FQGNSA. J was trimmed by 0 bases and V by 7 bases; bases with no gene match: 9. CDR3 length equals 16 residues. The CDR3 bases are TGTGCCAGCACCGACAGGGTCCAATTCTCTGGAAACACCATATATTTT. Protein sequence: CASTDRVQFSGNTIYF.

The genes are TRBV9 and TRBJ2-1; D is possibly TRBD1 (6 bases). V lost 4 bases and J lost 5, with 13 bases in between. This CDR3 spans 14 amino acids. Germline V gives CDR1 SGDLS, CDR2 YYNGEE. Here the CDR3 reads CASSPRTDNNEQFF. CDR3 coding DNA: TGTGCCAGCAGCCCCCGGACAGATAACAATGAGCAGTTCTTC.

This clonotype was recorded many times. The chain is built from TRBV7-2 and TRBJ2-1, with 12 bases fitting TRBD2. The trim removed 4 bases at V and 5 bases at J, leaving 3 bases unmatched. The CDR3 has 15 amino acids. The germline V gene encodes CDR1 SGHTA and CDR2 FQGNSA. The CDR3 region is CASSSSGGVNNEQFF. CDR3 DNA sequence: TGTGCCAGCAGCTCTAGCGGGGGGGTGAACAATGAGCAGTTCTTC. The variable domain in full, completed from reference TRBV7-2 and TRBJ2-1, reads GAGVSQSPSNKVTEKGKDVELRCDPISGHTALYWYRQSLGQGLEFLIYFQGNSAPDKSGLPSDRFSAERTGGSVSTLTIQRTQQEDSAVYLCASSSSGGVNNEQFFGPGTRLTVL.

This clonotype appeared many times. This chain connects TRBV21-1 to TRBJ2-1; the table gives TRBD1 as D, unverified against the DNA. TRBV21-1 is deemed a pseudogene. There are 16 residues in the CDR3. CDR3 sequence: CATLGQGPIGYNEQFF. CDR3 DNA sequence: TGTGCCACCCTCGGACAGGGGCCCATCGGGTACAATGAGCAGTTCTTC.

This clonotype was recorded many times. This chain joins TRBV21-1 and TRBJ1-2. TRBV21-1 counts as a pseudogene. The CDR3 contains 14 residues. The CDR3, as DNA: TGTGCCAGCAGCACGCGAGTGGACGGCTATGGCTACACCTTC. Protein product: CASSTRVDGYGYTF.

The CDR3 coding sequence is TGTGCCAGCAGTCCACCCCGGACAGCAATGAACACTGAAGCTTTCTTT. This translates into CASSPPRTAMNTEAFF. The chain combines TRBV6-6 with TRBJ1-1; a possible D gene is TRBD1 (6 bases). The germline V gene has CDR1 MNHNY and CDR2 SVGAGI (reference sequence). The CDR3 is 16 amino acids. Trimming left V 5 bases short and J 0 bases short, with 16 bases between.

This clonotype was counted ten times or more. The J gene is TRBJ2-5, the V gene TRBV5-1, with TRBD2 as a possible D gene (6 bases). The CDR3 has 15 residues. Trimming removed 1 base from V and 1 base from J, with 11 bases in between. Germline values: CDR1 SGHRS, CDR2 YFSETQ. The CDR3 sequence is CASSLNSGLQETQYF. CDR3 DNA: TGCGCCAGCAGCTTGAATAGCGGCCTCCAAGAGACCCAGTACTTC. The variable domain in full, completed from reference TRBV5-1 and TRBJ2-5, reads KAGVTQTPRYLIKTRGQQVTLSCSPISGHRSVSWYQQTPGQGLQFLFEYFSETQRNKGNFPGRFSGRQFSNSRSEMNVSTLELGDSALYLCASSLNSGLQETQYFGPGTRLLVL.

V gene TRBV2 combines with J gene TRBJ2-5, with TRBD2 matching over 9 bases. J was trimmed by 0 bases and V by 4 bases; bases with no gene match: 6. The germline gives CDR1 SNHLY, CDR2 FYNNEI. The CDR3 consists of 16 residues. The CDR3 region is CASSGRLAEYQETQYF. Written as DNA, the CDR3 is TGTGCCAGCAGTGGTAGACTAGCGGAATACCAAGAGACCCAGTACTTC.

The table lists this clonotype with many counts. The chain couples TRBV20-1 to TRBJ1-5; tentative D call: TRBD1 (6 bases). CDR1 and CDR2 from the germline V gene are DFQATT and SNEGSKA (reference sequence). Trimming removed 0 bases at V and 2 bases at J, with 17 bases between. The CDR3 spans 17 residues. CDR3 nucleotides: TGCAGTGCTAGAGATAGGCAGGGGCCCTGGGGCAATCAGCCCCAGCATTTT. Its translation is CSARDRQGPWGNQPQHF.

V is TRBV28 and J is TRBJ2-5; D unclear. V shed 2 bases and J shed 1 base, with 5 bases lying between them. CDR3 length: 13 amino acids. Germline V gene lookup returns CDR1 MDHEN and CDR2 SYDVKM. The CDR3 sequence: CASSLQFQETQYF. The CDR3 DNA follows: TGTGCCAGCAGTTTACAGTTCCAAGAGACCCAGTACTTC.

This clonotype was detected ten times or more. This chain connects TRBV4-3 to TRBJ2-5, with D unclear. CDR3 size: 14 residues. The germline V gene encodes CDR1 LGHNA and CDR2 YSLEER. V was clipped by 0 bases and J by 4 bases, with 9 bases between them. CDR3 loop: CASSQDLGRETQYF. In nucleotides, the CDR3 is TGCGCCAGCAGCCAAGATCTGGGAAGAGAGACCCAGTACTTC.

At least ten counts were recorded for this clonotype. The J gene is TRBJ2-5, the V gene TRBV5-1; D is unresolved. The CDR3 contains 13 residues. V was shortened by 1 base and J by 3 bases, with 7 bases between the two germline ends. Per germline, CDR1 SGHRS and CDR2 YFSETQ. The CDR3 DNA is TGCGCCAGCAGCTTGTTCCAGGAAGAGACCCAGTACTTC. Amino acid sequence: CASSLFQEETQYF. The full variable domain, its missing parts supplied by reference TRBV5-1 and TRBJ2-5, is KAGVTQTPRYLIKTRGQQVTLSCSPISGHRSVSWYQQTPGQGLQFLFEYFSETQRNKGNFPGRFSGRQFSNSRSEMNVSTLELGDSALYLCASSLFQEETQYFGPGTRLLVL.

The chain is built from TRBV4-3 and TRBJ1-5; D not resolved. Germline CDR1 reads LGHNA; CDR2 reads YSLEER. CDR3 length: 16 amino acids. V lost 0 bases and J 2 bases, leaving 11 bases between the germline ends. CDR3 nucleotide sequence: TGCGCCAGCAGCCAAGATCGGGCAATGGGCAATCAGCCCCAGCATTTT. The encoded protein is CASSQDRAMGNQPQHF.

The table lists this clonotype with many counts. The CDR3 DNA follows: TGTGCCAGCAGCTTAGAGGCTGGGGCCAACGTCCTGACTTTC. Protein sequence: CASSLEAGANVLTF. This chain links TRBV7-8 with TRBJ2-6; D unresolved. The V and J ends lost 1 base and 2 bases respectively, with 3 bases between them. CDR3 size: 14 residues. Looked up from germline, CDR1 is SGHVS and CDR2 is FQNEAQ. Full variable domain (outside the CDR3, taken from reference TRBV7-8 and TRBJ2-6): GAGVSQSPRYKVAKRGQDVALRCDPISGHVSLFWYQQALGQGPEFLTYFQNEAQLDKSGLPSDRFFAERPEGSVSTLKIQRTQQEDSAVYLCASSLEAGANVLTFGAGSRLTVL.

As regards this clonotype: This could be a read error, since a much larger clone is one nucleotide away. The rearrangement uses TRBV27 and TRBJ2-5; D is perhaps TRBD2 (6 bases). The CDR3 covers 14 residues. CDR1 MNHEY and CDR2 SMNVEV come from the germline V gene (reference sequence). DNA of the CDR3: TGTGCCAGCAGTATAGGGACCGGGGAGGAGACCCAGAACTTC. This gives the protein CASSIGTGEETQNF.

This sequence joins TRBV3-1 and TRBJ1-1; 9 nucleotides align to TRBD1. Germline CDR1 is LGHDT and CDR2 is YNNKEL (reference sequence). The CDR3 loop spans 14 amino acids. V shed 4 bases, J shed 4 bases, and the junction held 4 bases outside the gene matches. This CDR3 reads CASSPIQGATEAFF. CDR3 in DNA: TGTGCCAGCAGCCCGATACAGGGGGCCACTGAAGCTTTCTTT.

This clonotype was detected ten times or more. Here the CDR3 reads CASSQARGYYGYTF. CDR3 in DNA: TGCGCCAGCAGCCAAGCCAGGGGTTACTATGGCTACACCTTC. The chain uses TRBV4-1 and TRBJ1-2, with TRBD1 as a possible D gene (6 bases). CDR1 MGHRA and CDR2 YSYEKL come from the germline V gene. V lost 1 base, J lost 3 bases, and 9 bases lay in between. This CDR3 spans 14 amino acids.